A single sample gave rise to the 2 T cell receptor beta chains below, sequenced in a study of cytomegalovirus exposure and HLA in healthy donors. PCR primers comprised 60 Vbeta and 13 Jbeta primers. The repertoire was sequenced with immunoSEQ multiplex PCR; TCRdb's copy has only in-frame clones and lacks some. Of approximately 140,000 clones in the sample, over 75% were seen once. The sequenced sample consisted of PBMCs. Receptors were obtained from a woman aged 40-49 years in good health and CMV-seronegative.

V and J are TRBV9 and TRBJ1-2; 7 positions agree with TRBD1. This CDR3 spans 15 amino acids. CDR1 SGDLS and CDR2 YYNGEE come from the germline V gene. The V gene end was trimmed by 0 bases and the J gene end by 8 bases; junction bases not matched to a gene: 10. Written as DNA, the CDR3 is TGTGCCAGCAGCGTAGAGGGGGACAGCTCTTGGGGCTACACCTTC. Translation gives CASSVEGDSSWGYTF.

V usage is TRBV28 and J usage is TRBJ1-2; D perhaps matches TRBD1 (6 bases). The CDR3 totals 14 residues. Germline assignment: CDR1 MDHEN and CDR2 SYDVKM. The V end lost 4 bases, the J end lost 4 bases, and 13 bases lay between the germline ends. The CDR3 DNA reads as TGTGCCAGCAGTTCCACGGACAGAACCTATGGCTACACCTTC. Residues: CASSSTDRTYGYTF.